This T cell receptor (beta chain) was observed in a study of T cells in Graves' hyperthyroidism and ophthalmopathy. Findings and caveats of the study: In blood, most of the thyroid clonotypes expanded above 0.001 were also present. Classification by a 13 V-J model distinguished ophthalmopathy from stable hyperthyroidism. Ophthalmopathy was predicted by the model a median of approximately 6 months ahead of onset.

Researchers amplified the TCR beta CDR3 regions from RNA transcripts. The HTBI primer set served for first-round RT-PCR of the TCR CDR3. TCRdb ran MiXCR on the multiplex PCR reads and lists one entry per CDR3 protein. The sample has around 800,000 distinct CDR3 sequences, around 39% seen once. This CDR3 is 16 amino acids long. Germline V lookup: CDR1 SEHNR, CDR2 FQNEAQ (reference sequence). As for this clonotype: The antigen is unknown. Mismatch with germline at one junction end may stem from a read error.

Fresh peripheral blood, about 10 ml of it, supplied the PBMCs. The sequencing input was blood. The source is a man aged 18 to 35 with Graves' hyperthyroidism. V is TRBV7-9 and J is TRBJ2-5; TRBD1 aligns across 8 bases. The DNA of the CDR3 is TGCGCCAGCAGCCAAGTAGGACAGGGAAGTCGAGAGACCCAGTACTTC. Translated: CASSQVGQGSRETQYF. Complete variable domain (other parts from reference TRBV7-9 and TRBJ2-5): DTGVSQNPRHKITKRGQNVTFRCDPISEHNRLYWYRQTLGQGPEFLTYFQNEAQLEKSRLLSDRFSAERPKGSFSTLEIQRTEQGDSAMYLCASSQVGQGSRETQYFGPGTRLLVL.